The 30 T cell receptor beta chains below were found in one sample sequenced in a study of T cell responses to AZD1222 COVID-19 vaccine. The repertoire was sequenced with immunoSEQ multiplex PCR; TCRdb's copy has only in-frame clones and lacks some. The sample carries roughly 120,000 clones, around nine tenths recorded once. The sequencing here drew on peripheral blood, taken 28 days after the second AZD1222 dose. The receptor source for this set is an adult who received the AZD1222 COVID-19 vaccine.

This chain uses TRBV5-1 with TRBJ2-5, with D perhaps given as TRBD1 or TRBD2 (5 bases each). The CDR3 is 13 amino acids. The germline V gene encodes CDR1 SGHRS and CDR2 YFSETQ. Trimming shortened V by 4 bases and J by 5 bases, and 12 bases separated the two germline ends. CDR3 loop: CASSDQGGETQYF. The CDR3 DNA follows: TGCGCCAGCAGCGACCAGGGCGGGGAGACCCAGTACTTC.

The V gene is TRBV7-2, the J gene TRBJ2-7; D is perhaps TRBD2 (5 bases). Trimming removed 2 bases from V and 3 bases from J, with 11 bases in between. The CDR3 consists of 14 residues. Germline V lookup: CDR1 SGHTA, CDR2 FQGNSA. As DNA, the CDR3 is TGTGCCAGCAGCTTAAACCTAGCCAACTACGAGCAGTACTTC. Translating gives CASSLNLANYEQYF.

This clone appeared a few times. The V and J genes are TRBV6-5 and TRBJ1-1; D call uncertain. Germline loops: CDR1 MNHEY, CDR2 SVGAGI. This CDR3 spans 14 amino acids. Trimming took 7 bases from V and 1 from J, leaving 13 bases between them. The CDR3 nucleotides are TGTGCCAGCAAGTGGACCCGAACGAACACTGAAGCTTTCTTT. Residues: CASKWTRTNTEAFF.

The chain recombines TRBV5-1 with TRBJ1-1, with D unclear. This CDR3 has 13 amino acids. Germline CDR1 is SGHRS and CDR2 is YFSETQ. Between the trimmed V and J ends, which lost 2 bases and 3 bases, there was a span of 8 bases. The CDR3 sequence: CASSFIGDTEAFF. CDR3 in DNA: TGCGCCAGCAGCTTCATCGGGGACACTGAAGCTTTCTTT.

V gene TRBV27 combines with J gene TRBJ1-2; D unresolved. This CDR3 contains 13 residues. V dropped 2 bases and J dropped 4 bases, with 8 bases sitting between them. Germline V gene sequence: CDR1 MNHEY, CDR2 SMNVEV (reference sequence). This CDR3 reads CASSLTAIYGYTF. The DNA for the CDR3 is TGTGCCAGCAGTTTAACTGCAATCTATGGCTACACCTTC.

This chain joins TRBV5-8 and TRBJ1-2, with a weak D call TRBD1 (5 bases). Trimming took off 7 bases at V and 5 bases at J, with 24 bases between the two ends. In germline, CDR1 is SGHTS, CDR2 YDEGEE. The length of the CDR3 is 16 residues. The CDR3 reads CASRRGGGRRIYGYTF. The CDR3 coding sequence is TGTGCCAGCCGGCGAGGCGGGGGTAGGCGGATTTATGGCTACACCTTC.

The chain carries TRBV7-2 and TRBJ2-5; D gene ambiguous. This CDR3 has 13 residues. Trimming cost V 4 bases and J 4 bases, with 10 bases left between them. The V gene's germline CDR1 is SGHTA and CDR2 FQGNSA. This CDR3 reads CASSWGIRETQYF. For the CDR3, the DNA is TGTGCCAGCAGCTGGGGAATCCGAGAGACCCAGTACTTC.

There are a few counts of this clone. The chain links TRBV5-4 to TRBJ2-7; D gene uncertain. Germline values: CDR1 SGHNT, CDR2 YYREEE (reference sequence). Between the trimmed V and J ends, which lost 0 bases and 0 bases, there was a span of 7 bases. This CDR3 comprises 14 residues. The CDR3 DNA is TGTGCCAGCAGCTTGGGGACCAGCTCCTACGAGCAGTACTTC. Residues: CASSLGTSSYEQYF.

V usage is TRBV13 and J usage is TRBJ2-7; D not certain. Germline lookup yields CDR1 PRHDT and CDR2 FYEKMQ (reference sequence). The CDR3 is 12 amino acids. Trimming cost V 1 base and J 5 bases, with 6 bases left between them. The CDR3 DNA reads as TGTGCCAGCAGCTTAGTAGTCCACGAGCAGTACTTC. Its translation is CASSLVVHEQYF.

V and J are TRBV7-2 and TRBJ2-5, with unresolved D. CDR1 is SGHTA and CDR2 is FQGNSA in the germline V gene. This CDR3 spans 14 amino acids. V was clipped by 5 bases and J by 5 bases, with 15 bases between them. CDR3 protein: CASSPGWRRETQYF. The CDR3, as DNA: TGTGCCAGCAGCCCCGGCTGGAGACGGGAGACCCAGTACTTC.

The V call is TRBV10-3, the J call TRBJ1-5; 11 nucleotides match TRBD1. Germline CDR1 ENHRY, CDR2 SYGVKD. With 1 base clipped from V and 5 bases from J, the junction kept 4 bases outside the gene matches. The CDR3 runs 16 residues. This CDR3 reads CAISELGQGEHQPQHF. In DNA form, the CDR3 reads TGTGCCATCAGTGAGTTGGGACAGGGGGAACATCAGCCCCAGCATTTT.

The chain has TRBV20-1 and TRBJ1-4; weak D call: TRBD1 (5 bases). The CDR3 runs to 11 residues. Trimming cost V 6 bases and J 8 bases, with 10 bases left between them. Germline CDR1 and CDR2: DFQATT and SNEGSKA (reference sequence). The CDR3 reads CSAGTDEKLFF. CDR3 coding DNA: TGCAGTGCAGGGACGGACGAAAAACTGTTTTTT.

The V gene is TRBV29-1, the J gene TRBJ2-1; 7 nucleotides align to TRBD1. This CDR3 contains 15 residues. The V and J ends lost 6 bases and 4 bases, in that order; junction bases with no gene match: 12. Germline CDR1 reads SQVTM; CDR2 reads ANQGSEA. CDR3 in amino acids: CSVYPLGTDYNEQFF. DNA for the CDR3: TGCAGCGTATACCCGCTCGGGACAGATTACAATGAGCAGTTCTTC.

The genes are TRBV6-2 or TRBV6-3 and TRBJ2-7; D not certain. CDR1 and CDR2 from the germline V gene are MNHEY and SVGEGT. Trimming took 0 bases from V and 3 from J, leaving 21 bases between them. The CDR3 spans 18 residues. The CDR3 loop is CASSYSGWPEANFYEQYF. CDR3 in DNA: TGTGCCAGCAGTTACTCGGGTTGGCCCGAGGCCAACTTCTACGAGCAGTACTTC.

The rearrangement links TRBV7-8 to TRBJ2-1; no reliable D call. The V and J ends lost 3 bases and 5 bases respectively, with 8 bases between them. The CDR3 has 13 amino acids. Germline CDR1 and CDR2: SGHVS and FQNEAQ. Here the CDR3 DNA reads TGTGCCAGCAGCTTTTCCCGAAACAATGAGCAGTTCTTC. It yields the protein CASSFSRNNEQFF.

The J gene is TRBJ1-4, the V gene TRBV19; a possible D gene is TRBD1 (5 bases). The CDR3 has 15 residues. V lost 8 bases and J lost 6, with 19 bases in between. CDR1 and CDR2 from the germline V gene are LNHDA and SQIVND (reference sequence). The CDR3 loop reads CASEGQTEDHEKLFF. The CDR3 DNA reads as TGTGCCAGTGAAGGTCAGACAGAAGATCATGAAAAACTGTTTTTT.

The chain carries TRBV19 and TRBJ2-1, with D perhaps matching TRBD2 (5 bases). The CDR3 runs 15 residues. The V and J ends lost 9 bases and 7 bases respectively, with 22 bases between them. Germline CDR1 LNHDA, CDR2 SQIVND (reference sequence). As DNA, the CDR3 is TGTGCCAGCACTGTTCGAGGGTACGGGATGAATGAGCAGTTCTTC. This gives the protein CASTVRGYGMNEQFF.

This clone was detected a few times. The V and J genes are TRBV7-6 and TRBJ2-2, with D possibly TRBD1 on 7 matching bases. The CDR3 totals 17 residues. V was pared by 3 bases and J by 6 bases, with 20 bases between. Germline-derived CDR1 and CDR2 are SGHVS and FNYEAQ. The DNA of the CDR3 is TGTGCCAGCAGCTTTGTCAGGGGGGATGACGGGTCCGGGGAGCTGTTTTTT. As protein: CASSFVRGDDGSGELFF.

The chain has TRBV4-2 and TRBJ1-2; D remains unclear. The length of the CDR3 is 15 residues. CDR1 LGHNA and CDR2 YNFKEQ come from the germline V gene. V was clipped by 3 bases and J by 2 bases, with 13 bases between them. CDR3 DNA sequence: TGTGCCAGCAGCCATCCCCATGACAACAACTATGGCTACACCTTC. Protein product: CASSHPHDNNYGYTF.

The chain carries TRBV3-1 (or the pseudogene TRBV3-2) and TRBJ1-2; unclear D gene. The ends were cut back, 1 base at V and 5 bases at J, with 5 bases in the middle. The CDR3 is 12 amino acids. From germline, CDR1 is LGHDT and CDR2 YNNKEL (reference sequence). The CDR3 loop reads CASSQGGYGYTF. Written as DNA, the CDR3 is TGTGCCAGCAGCCAAGGCGGGTATGGCTACACCTTC.

This clone has just one count. The V gene is TRBV12-3 or TRBV12-4, the J gene TRBJ2-7, with D hard to call. V was cut by 4 bases and J by 2 bases, with 9 bases left in between. This CDR3 is built from 13 residues. The CDR3 DNA is TGTGCCAGCAGTTGGACGGCCACCTACGAGCAGTACTTC. Protein sequence: CASSWTATYEQYF.

The count of this clone is one. The chain is built from TRBV28 and TRBJ1-2; unclear D gene. V was shortened by 1 base and J by 2 bases, with 5 bases between the two germline ends. This CDR3 region has 13 residues. CDR1 and CDR2 (germline): MDHEN, SYDVKM. The CDR3: CASSLSVNYGYTF. In DNA, the CDR3 is TGTGCCAGCAGTTTATCCGTGAACTATGGCTACACCTTC.

This clone was recorded once. V is TRBV19 and J is TRBJ2-7; the match to TRBD1 covers 8 bases. Germline V gene lookup returns CDR1 LNHDA and CDR2 SQIVND (reference sequence). V lost 5 bases and J lost 2; bases outside the gene matches: 2. This CDR3 is built from 13 residues. This chain's CDR3 is CASSAQGAYEQYF. In nucleotides, the CDR3 is TGTGCCAGTAGTGCACAGGGGGCCTACGAGCAGTACTTC.

The chain carries TRBV7-9 and TRBJ2-7; tentative D call: TRBD1 (6 bases). The germline V gene has CDR1 SEHNR and CDR2 FQNEAQ (reference sequence). The CDR3 runs to 15 residues. The V end was cut by 5 bases, the J end by 2 bases, with 16 bases between. In DNA, the CDR3 is TGTGCCAGCAGCCAGGGGTTAGGGATGGCCTACGAGCAGTACTTC. Its protein product is CASSQGLGMAYEQYF.

This chain uses TRBV28 with TRBJ2-5, with 7 bases lining up with TRBD1. Germline assignment: CDR1 MDHEN and CDR2 SYDVKM. The junction had 6 bases not matched to a gene; V was cut back by 0 bases and J by 5 bases. CDR3 length equals 15 residues. For the CDR3, the DNA is TGTGCCAGCAGTTTATGGACAGGGCGGGTGGAGACCCAGTACTTC. This sequence encodes CASSLWTGRVETQYF.

CDR3 nucleotides: TGCGCCAGCAGCCAAGCTTCGGGAAGCTCCTACGAGCAGTACTTC. Its translation is CASSQASGSSYEQYF. This chain connects TRBV4-1 to TRBJ2-7, with D perhaps TRBD2 (5 bases). V gave up 1 base and J gave up 0 bases, with 10 bases separating them. This CDR3 is built from 15 residues. The germline V gene has CDR1 MGHRA and CDR2 YSYEKL.

The chain combines TRBV7-2 with TRBJ1-4, with TRBD1 matching 10 bases. The CDR3 spans 14 residues. V dropped 5 bases and J dropped 8; count of bases not matched to a gene: 5. Per germline, CDR1 SGHTA and CDR2 FQGNSA. DNA of the CDR3: TGTGCCAGCAGCCGGGACAGGGGATACGAAAAACTGTTTTTT. This translates into CASSRDRGYEKLFF.

This clone was observed a single time. The genes are TRBV7-3 and TRBJ1-2, with D possibly TRBD1 on 5 matching bases. The CDR3 has 11 residues. The germline V gene encodes CDR1 SGHTA and CDR2 FQGTGA. The V end was cut by 2 bases, the J end by 8 bases, with 6 bases between. The CDR3 sequence: CASSLGDGYTF. The CDR3 bases are TGTGCCAGCAGCTTAGGGGACGGCTACACCTTC. The full variable domain, completed using reference TRBV7-3 and TRBJ1-2, is GAGVSQTPSNKVTEKGKYVELRCDPISGHTALYWYRQSLGQGPEFLIYFQGTGAADDSGLPNDRFFAVRPEGSVSTLKIQRTERGDSAVYLCASSLGDGYTFGSGTRLTVV.

The chain has TRBV24-1 and TRBJ2-3; 9 positions agree with TRBD2. The CDR3 is made up of 16 amino acids. Germline V gene lookup returns CDR1 KGHDR and CDR2 SFDVKD. Unmatched junction bases numbered 8, after V lost 4 bases and J lost 4 bases. The CDR3 sequence is CATSDPSGGRADTQYF. In DNA, the CDR3 is TGTGCCACCAGTGACCCCAGCGGGGGGAGGGCAGATACGCAGTATTTT.

This clone was seen only a few times. Other DNA sequences in the same sample also yield this CDR3. This chain uses TRBV19 with TRBJ1-2; a possible D gene is TRBD1 (5 bases). Looked up from germline, CDR1 is LNHDA and CDR2 is SQIVND (reference sequence). The CDR3 totals 14 residues. V lost 4 bases and J lost 8, with 17 bases in between. CDR3 loop: CASSTGGGLDGYTF. CDR3 coding DNA: TGTGCCAGTAGTACCGGGGGGGGTCTGGACGGCTACACCTTC. Together with reference TRBV19 and TRBJ1-2, the CDR3 gives the full variable domain: DGGITQSPKYLFRKEGQNVTLSCEQNLNHDAMYWYRQDPGQGLRLIYYSQIVNDFQKGDIAEGYSVSREKKESFPLTVTSAQKNPTAFYLCASSTGGGLDGYTFGSGTRLTVV.